The 10 T cell receptor beta chains presented below share a single source sample, sequenced in a study of T cell clonality in common variable immunodeficiency. Regarding the study as a whole: In common variable immunodeficiency, TCR beta chains reportedly carried fewer deletions and N-nucleotide insertions.

Antigens for these TCRs are unknown. The method was immunoSEQ multiplex PCR; TCRdb's version includes in-frame clones alone and lacks a portion of them. Listed for the sample are about 26,000 clones, none seen a single time. Sequenced material: peripheral blood mononuclear cells. Source of these receptors: a human donor with common variable immunodeficiency.

This clone has at least ten counts. From the germline J gene comes the end of the CDR3, since the read stops 3 residues before it. The chain joins TRBV29-1 to TRBJ2-2, with D possibly matching TRBD1 (5 bases). Per the germline V gene, CDR1 is SQVTM and CDR2 is ANQGSEA. V lost 7 bases and J lost 5, with 11 bases in between. There are 12 residues in the CDR3. Partial CDR3 DNA: TGCAGCGGGCAGGGATCGACCGGGGAG. Translated, it gives CSGQGSTGE. The full-length CDR3 reads as CSGQGSTGELFF.

Worth noting for this clone: The DNA ends 3 residues before the CDR3 does, and the rest of the CDR3 is filled in from the germline J gene. The genes are TRBV11-1 and TRBJ2-1; D is possibly TRBD2 (7 bases). Trimming pared 7 bases from V and 3 bases from J, leaving 13 bases between. The CDR3 sequence is 14 residues long. The germline V gene encodes CDR1 SGHAT and CDR2 FQDESV (reference sequence). The CDR3 bases that were read are TGTGCCAGCAATGGGGGGGGCGGCTACAATGAG. This sequence encodes CASNGGGGYNE. The CDR3 as a whole reads CASNGGGGYNEQFF.

This clone has only a few counts. From the germline J gene comes the end of the CDR3, since the read stops 3 residues before it. This chain joins TRBV6-4 and TRBJ2-7, with D possibly TRBD1 on 5 matching bases. The V end was cut by 4 bases, the J end by 1 base, with 11 bases between. Germline V gene lookup returns CDR1 MRHNA and CDR2 SNTAGT. The length of the CDR3 is 14 residues. The CDR3 here is CASSGRQRSYEQYF. The CDR3 bases that were read are TGTGCCAGCAGTGGGAGACAGAGGTCCTACGAG.

This clone has just a few counts. The CDR3 end falls 3 residues outside the read, so it is completed with the germline J gene. This chain links TRBV19 with TRBJ2-2; 8 nucleotides match TRBD1. V was pared by 2 bases and J by 5 bases, with 7 bases of the junction left unmatched. Germline CDR1 is LNHDA and CDR2 is SQIVND (reference sequence). CDR3 length equals 16 residues. CDR3 bases read: TGTGCCAGTAGTATAAAAGACAGGGGAGAAACCGGGGAG. Encoded protein: CASSIKDRGETGE. The whole CDR3 region reads CASSIKDRGETGELFF.

This clone was found many times. The CDR3 extends 3 residues past the end of the read, so its final part is completed from the germline J gene. The chain employs TRBV7-8 and TRBJ2-3; 9 nucleotides line up with TRBD2. CDR1 SGHVS and CDR2 FQNEAQ come from the germline V gene. The J segment lost 8 bases and the V segment lost 2 bases, leaving 17 bases of the junction unmatched. There are 18 residues in the CDR3. The CDR3 DNA, read in part, is TGTGCCAGCAGCTTACTTCCTCAATATAGCGGGAGTATCTTTACG. It yields the protein CASSLLPQYSGSIFT. The complete CDR3 reads CASSLLPQYSGSIFTQYF.

This clone was seen repeatedly, ten times or more. The observed sequence ends 3 residues before the CDR3 terminus, with the missing tail filled in from the germline J gene. The chain recombines TRBV20-1 with TRBJ2-3; D is ambiguous. This CDR3 has 10 amino acids. The V end was cut by 5 bases, the J end by 4 bases, with 4 bases between. Germline V gives CDR1 DFQATT, CDR2 SNEGSKA (reference sequence). The part of the CDR3 DNA that was read is TGCAGTGCTTTAGCAGATACG. It specifies CSALADT. The entire CDR3 is CSALADTQYF.

This clone was seen ten or more times. The CDR3 loop reads CASSSLGNNRNEQFF. The CDR3 bases that were read are TGTGCCAGCAGCTCGCTAGGTAATAATCGGAATGAG. This chain links TRBV5-6 with TRBJ2-1; D gene unclear. The read stops 3 residues short of the end of the CDR3; the missing end is completed from the germline J gene. The V end was cut by 3 bases, the J end by 7 bases, with 17 bases between. CDR3 length: 15 residues. The germline V gene encodes CDR1 SGHDT and CDR2 YYEEEE.

This clone was observed many times. The DNA ends 3 residues before the CDR3 does, and the rest of the CDR3 is filled in from the germline J gene. This rearrangement joins TRBV4-1 to TRBJ2-7; 7 positions match TRBD2. The J segment lost 3 bases and the V segment lost 4 bases, leaving 6 bases of the junction unmatched. CDR3 size: 14 residues. From germline, CDR1 is MGHRA and CDR2 YSYEKL. Partial CDR3 DNA: TGCGCCAGCAGCCTAACCGGGACTAACTACGAG. This codes for CASSLTGTNYE. The entire CDR3 reads CASSLTGTNYEQYF.

This clone has more than one count but fewer than ten. The read stops 3 residues short of the end of the CDR3; the missing end is completed from the germline J gene. The rearrangement joins TRBV20-1 to TRBJ2-3, with D perhaps matching TRBD2 (5 bases). This CDR3 region has 13 residues. The germline gives CDR1 DFQATT, CDR2 SNEGSKA (reference sequence). Trimming stripped 5 bases from V and 2 bases from J, with 11 bases between. CDR3 protein: CSAPRTDTDTQYF. The sequenced part of the CDR3 DNA is TGCAGTGCTCCCCGGACTGACACAGATACG.

Comments on this clone: Coverage ceases 3 residues before the CDR3 finishes, and the germline J gene fills in the end. The chain joins TRBV18 to TRBJ1-2, with TRBD1 matching 7 bases. CDR1 and CDR2 from the germline V gene are KGHSH and LQKENI. Trimming removed 5 bases from V and 5 bases from J; junction bases left unmatched: 14. This CDR3 region has 16 residues. The sequenced part of the CDR3 DNA is TGTGCCAGCTCAGACAATGACAGGGTTGGCGCTTATGGC. Its protein is CASSDNDRVGAYG. The whole CDR3 reads CASSDNDRVGAYGYTF.